This is a list of T cell receptor beta chains from one sample in a study of breast tumors, draining lymph nodes, adjacent tissues. One entry per CDR3 protein, called by TCRdb with MiXCR from the multiplex PCR reads. The table records under 85,000 distinct CDR3 sequences, approximately 19% of them present only once. Sequencing used axillary lymph node tissue. These TCRs come from a female donor with breast cancer. Some clones in this sample may be carry-over from other donors' samples. Both conserved end residues are trimmed from each CDR3. Fields, in order: J gene, V gene, CDR3 protein.

j_gene: TRBJ2-3; v_gene: TRBV10-3; CDR3aa: AISDRTDPITDTQY
j_gene: TRBJ2-1; v_gene: TRBV19; CDR3aa: ASSISGSSYNEQF
j_gene: TRBJ2-5; v_gene: TRBV20-1; CDR3aa: SARVGQVETQY
j_gene: TRBJ2-6; v_gene: TRBV5-6; CDR3aa: ASSLASGEGIISSGANVLT
j_gene: TRBJ2-1; v_gene: TRBV5-8; CDR3aa: ASSTRGNEQF
j_gene: TRBJ2-3; v_gene: TRBV4-3; CDR3aa: ASSQLRLPTDTQY
j_gene: TRBJ2-6; v_gene: TRBV7-9; CDR3aa: ASSPTYLRGTGANVLT
j_gene: TRBJ2-7; v_gene: TRBV7-2; CDR3aa: TSSLDRGSNEQY
j_gene: TRBJ2-5; v_gene: TRBV7-2; CDR3aa: ASSFGLADTPEY
j_gene: TRBJ2-5; v_gene: TRBV7-6; CDR3aa: ASSLGQTQY
j_gene: TRBJ1-5; v_gene: TRBV2; CDR3aa: ASRGTGAGQPQH
j_gene: TRBJ2-1; v_gene: TRBV4-3; CDR3aa: ASSQDRRRGWLEEQF
j_gene: TRBJ1-5; v_gene: TRBV20-1; CDR3aa: SARDQSGNEPQH
j_gene: TRBJ2-3; v_gene: TRBV18; CDR3aa: ASSPSGRSDTQY
j_gene: TRBJ1-5; v_gene: TRBV15; CDR3aa: ATSRVFGGQPQH
j_gene: TRBJ2-5; v_gene: TRBV20-1; CDR3aa: SARDGETQY
j_gene: TRBJ2-5; v_gene: TRBV5-1; CDR3aa: ASSFGQVEETQY
j_gene: TRBJ1-4; v_gene: TRBV20-1; CDR3aa: SASPENEKLF
j_gene: TRBJ2-4; v_gene: TRBV11-3; CDR3aa: ASSRTGENIQY
j_gene: TRBJ2-1; v_gene: TRBV14; CDR3aa: ASSHRDSNEQF
j_gene: TRBJ2-6; v_gene: TRBV15; CDR3aa: ATSRDPRQYSGANVLT
j_gene: TRBJ1-3; v_gene: TRBV30; CDR3aa: AWSYRAGNTIY
j_gene: TRBJ2-1; v_gene: TRBV6-2/TRBV6-3; CDR3aa: ASSWTSGRYEQF
j_gene: TRBJ2-1; v_gene: TRBV5-4; CDR3aa: ASSLGGGIYNEQF
j_gene: TRBJ2-5; v_gene: TRBV15; CDR3aa: ATSREGTQY
j_gene: TRBJ1-4; v_gene: TRBV27; CDR3aa: ASRDRRNEKLF
j_gene: TRBJ1-2; v_gene: TRBV3-1; CDR3aa: ASSLGQRNYGYT
j_gene: TRBJ2-1; v_gene: TRBV20-1; CDR3aa: SARSWRAYNEQF
j_gene: TRBJ2-5; v_gene: TRBV5-6; CDR3aa: ASSPLGESLQETQY
j_gene: TRBJ2-1; v_gene: TRBV7-2; CDR3aa: ASSLTSGGYNEQF
j_gene: TRBJ2-7; v_gene: TRBV24-1; CDR3aa: ATSDSSYEQY
j_gene: TRBJ2-1; v_gene: TRBV6-6; CDR3aa: ASSPSSGAYNEQF
j_gene: TRBJ2-6; v_gene: TRBV7-6; CDR3aa: ASSPNPGFGANVLT
j_gene: TRBJ1-3; v_gene: TRBV20-1; CDR3aa: SASREGGYTIY
j_gene: TRBJ2-7; v_gene: TRBV6-6; CDR3aa: ASSSPGQGKYEQY
j_gene: TRBJ1-2; v_gene: TRBV6-5; CDR3aa: ASSRDGNYGYT
j_gene: TRBJ2-7; v_gene: TRBV28; CDR3aa: ASDEGGSYEQY
j_gene: TRBJ1-6; v_gene: TRBV15; CDR3aa: ATRGQLDSPLH
j_gene: TRBJ2-7; v_gene: TRBV5-1; CDR3aa: ASSSDLPGGKQY
j_gene: TRBJ2-5; v_gene: TRBV6-6; CDR3aa: ASSYRAGGGETQY